Reported below is one T cell receptor (beta chain). The data stem from a study of blood T cell repertoires in COVID-19. In the study overall: Collection of acute and convalescent COVID-19 samples took place in the United States, Italy and Spain. Sources were T cells, B-cell-depleted T cells, or PBMCs; the material itself was cDNA or gDNA.

In germline, CDR1 is LNHDA, CDR2 SQIVND (reference sequence). The CDR3 has 16 amino acids. The V gene end was trimmed by 4 bases and the J gene end by 4 bases; junction bases not matched to a gene: 10. Authors' processing steps: Amplifying reference gene primers gave estimates of nucleated cell counts. Profiling relied on immunoSEQ multiplex PCR, and the TCRdb table lists in-frame clones only, not all of them. Clone size and V and J calls were adopted from that table, with D and trimming inferred from the DNA. Seen here are 130,000 to 150,000 clones, roughly four fifths observed once, and the top ten hold roughly 15%.

The sample consisted of peripheral blood. The source of this sequence is a human donor with acute or convalescent COVID-19. The donor label of this sample is uncertain. The chain recombines TRBV19 with TRBJ2-5; 9 bases are a match to TRBD2. The chain's CDR3 is CASSNPRGGEGETQYF. The DNA for the CDR3 is TGTGCCAGTAGTAACCCGCGGGGGGGAGAAGGAGAGACCCAGTACTTC.